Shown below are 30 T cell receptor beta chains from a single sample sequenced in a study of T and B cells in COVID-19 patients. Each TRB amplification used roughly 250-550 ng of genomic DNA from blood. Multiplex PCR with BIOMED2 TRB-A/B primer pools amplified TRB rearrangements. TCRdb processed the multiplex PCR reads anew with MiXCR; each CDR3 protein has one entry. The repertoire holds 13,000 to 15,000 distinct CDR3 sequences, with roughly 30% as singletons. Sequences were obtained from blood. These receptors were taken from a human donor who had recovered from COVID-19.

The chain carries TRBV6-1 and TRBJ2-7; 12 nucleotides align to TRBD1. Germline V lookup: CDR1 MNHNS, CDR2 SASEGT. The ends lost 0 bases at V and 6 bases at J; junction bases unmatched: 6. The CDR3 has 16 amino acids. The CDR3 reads CASSEATGTGGSEQYF. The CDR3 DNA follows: TGTGCCAGCAGTGAAGCAACCGGGACAGGGGGCTCCGAGCAGTACTTC.

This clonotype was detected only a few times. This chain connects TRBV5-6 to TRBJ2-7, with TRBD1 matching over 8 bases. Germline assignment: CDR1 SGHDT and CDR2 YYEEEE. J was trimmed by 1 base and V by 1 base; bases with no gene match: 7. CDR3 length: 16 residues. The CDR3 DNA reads TGTGCCAGCAGCTTGAAGACAGGGGCCCCTTCCTACGAGCAGTACTTC. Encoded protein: CASSLKTGAPSYEQYF. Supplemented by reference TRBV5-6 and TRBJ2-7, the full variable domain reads DAGVTQSPTHLIKTRGQQVTLRCSPKSGHDTVSWYQQALGQGPQFIFQYYEEEERQRGNFPDRFSGHQFPNYSSELNVNALLLGDSALYLCASSLKTGAPSYEQYFGPGTRLTVT.

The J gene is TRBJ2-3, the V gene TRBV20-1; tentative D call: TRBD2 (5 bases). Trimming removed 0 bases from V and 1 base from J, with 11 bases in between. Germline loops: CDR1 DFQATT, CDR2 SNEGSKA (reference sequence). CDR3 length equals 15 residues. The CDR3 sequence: CSARDRVSGTDTQYF. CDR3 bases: TGCAGTGCTAGAGATCGGGTTAGCGGCACAGATACGCAGTATTTT.

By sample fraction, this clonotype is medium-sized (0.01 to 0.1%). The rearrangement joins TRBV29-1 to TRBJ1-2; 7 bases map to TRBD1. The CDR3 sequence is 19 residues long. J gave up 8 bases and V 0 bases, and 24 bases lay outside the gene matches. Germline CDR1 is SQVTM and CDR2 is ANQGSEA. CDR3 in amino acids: CSVEDSDRRQGSSGYGYTF. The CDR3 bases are TGCAGCGTTGAAGACTCCGACCGTCGACAGGGTTCGTCTGGGTACGGCTACACCTTC.

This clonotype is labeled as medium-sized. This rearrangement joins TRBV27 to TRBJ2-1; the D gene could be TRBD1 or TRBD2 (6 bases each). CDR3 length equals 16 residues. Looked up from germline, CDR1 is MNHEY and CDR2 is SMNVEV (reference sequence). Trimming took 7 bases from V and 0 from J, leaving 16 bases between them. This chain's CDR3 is CASTGGGRRSYNEQFF. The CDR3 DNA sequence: TGTGCCAGCACCGGAGGGGGGAGGCGCTCCTACAATGAGCAGTTCTTC.

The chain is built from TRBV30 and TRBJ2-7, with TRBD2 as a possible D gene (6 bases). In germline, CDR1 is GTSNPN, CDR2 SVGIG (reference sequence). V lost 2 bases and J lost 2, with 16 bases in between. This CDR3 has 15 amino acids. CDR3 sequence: CAWSSPGLLTYEQYF. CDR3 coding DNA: TGTGCCTGGAGTAGCCCGGGACTTCTAACCTACGAGCAGTACTTC.

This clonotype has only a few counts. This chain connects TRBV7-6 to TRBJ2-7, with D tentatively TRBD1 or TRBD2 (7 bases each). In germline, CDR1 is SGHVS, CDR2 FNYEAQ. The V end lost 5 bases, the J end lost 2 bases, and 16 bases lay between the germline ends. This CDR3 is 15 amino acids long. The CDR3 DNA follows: TGTGCCAGCAGCATCTGGCAGGGGGGGCCCTACGAGCAGTACTTC. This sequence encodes CASSIWQGGPYEQYF.

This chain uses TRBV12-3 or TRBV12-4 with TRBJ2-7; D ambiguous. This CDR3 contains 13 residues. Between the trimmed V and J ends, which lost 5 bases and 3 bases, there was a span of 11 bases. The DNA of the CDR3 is TGTGCCAGCAGTCTGGGATTTATCTACGAGCAGTACTTC. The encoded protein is CASSLGFIYEQYF.

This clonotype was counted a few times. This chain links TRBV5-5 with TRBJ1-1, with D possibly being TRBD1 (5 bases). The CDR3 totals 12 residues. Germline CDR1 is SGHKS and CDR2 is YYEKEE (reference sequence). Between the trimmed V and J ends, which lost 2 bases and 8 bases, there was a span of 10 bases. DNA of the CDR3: TGTGCCAGCAGCTTCGGGACCCAGGAAGCTTTCTTT. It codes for CASSFGTQEAFF.

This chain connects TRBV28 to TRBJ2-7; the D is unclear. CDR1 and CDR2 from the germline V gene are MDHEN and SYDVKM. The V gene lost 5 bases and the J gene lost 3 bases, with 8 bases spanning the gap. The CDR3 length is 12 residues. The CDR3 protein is CASSLNRYEQYF. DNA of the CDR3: TGTGCCAGCAGTCTGAATCGCTACGAGCAGTACTTC.

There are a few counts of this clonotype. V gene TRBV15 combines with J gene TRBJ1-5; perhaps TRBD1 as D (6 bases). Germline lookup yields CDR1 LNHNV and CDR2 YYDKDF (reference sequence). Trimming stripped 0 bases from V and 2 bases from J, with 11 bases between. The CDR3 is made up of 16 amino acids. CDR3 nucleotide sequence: TGTGCCACCAGCAGAGAGGGGGGGGCGGGCAATCAGCCCCAGCATTTT. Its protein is CATSREGGAGNQPQHF. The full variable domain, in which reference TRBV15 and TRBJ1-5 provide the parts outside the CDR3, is DAMVIQNPRYQVTQFGKPVTLSCSQTLNHNVMYWYQQKSSQAPKLLFHYYDKDFNNEADTPDNFQSRRPNTSFCFLDIRSPGLGDTAMYLCATSREGGAGNQPQHFGDGTRLSIL.

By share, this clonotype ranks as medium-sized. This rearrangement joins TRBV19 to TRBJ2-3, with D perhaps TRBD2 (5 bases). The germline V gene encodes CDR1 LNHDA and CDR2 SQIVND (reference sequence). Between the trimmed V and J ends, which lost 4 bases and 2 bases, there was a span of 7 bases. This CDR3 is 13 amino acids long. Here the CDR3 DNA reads TGTGCCAGTAGTAGAGGGTTCACAGATACGCAGTATTTT. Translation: CASSRGFTDTQYF.

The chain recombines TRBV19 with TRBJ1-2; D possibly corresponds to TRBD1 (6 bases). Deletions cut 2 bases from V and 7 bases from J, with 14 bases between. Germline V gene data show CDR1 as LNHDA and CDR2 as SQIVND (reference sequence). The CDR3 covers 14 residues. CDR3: CASSINPGAAGYTF. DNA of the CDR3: TGTGCCAGTAGTATAAACCCAGGGGCGGCTGGCTACACCTTC.

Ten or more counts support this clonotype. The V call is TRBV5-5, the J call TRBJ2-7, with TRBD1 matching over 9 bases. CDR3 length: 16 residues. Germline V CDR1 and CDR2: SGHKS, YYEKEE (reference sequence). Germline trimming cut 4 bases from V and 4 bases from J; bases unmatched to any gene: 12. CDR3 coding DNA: TGTGCCAGCAGCCGGGGACAGGGTAAAAAGGAATACGAGCAGTACTTC. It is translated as CASSRGQGKKEYEQYF.

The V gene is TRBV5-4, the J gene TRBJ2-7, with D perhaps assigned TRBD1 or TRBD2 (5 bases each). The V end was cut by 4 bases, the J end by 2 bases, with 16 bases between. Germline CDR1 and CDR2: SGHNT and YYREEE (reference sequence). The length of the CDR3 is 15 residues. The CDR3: CASSLRDRTTYEQYF. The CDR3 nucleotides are TGTGCCAGCAGCCTCCGGGACCGAACGACCTACGAGCAGTACTTC.

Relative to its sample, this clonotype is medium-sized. CDR3 in DNA: TGTGCCAGCAGTCCGTCGGACCTTAATTCACCCCTCCACTTT. Residues: CASSPSDLNSPLHF. This chain uses TRBV27 with TRBJ1-6, with D unresolved. CDR1 is MNHEY and CDR2 is SMNVEV in the germline V gene (reference sequence). The CDR3 is 14 residues long. V was trimmed by 5 bases and J by 6 bases, leaving 11 bases between them.

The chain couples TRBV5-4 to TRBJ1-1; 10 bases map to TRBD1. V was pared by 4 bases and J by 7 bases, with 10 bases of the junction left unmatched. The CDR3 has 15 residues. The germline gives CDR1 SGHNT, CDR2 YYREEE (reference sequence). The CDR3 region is CASSILDRGPDEAFF. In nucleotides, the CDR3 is TGTGCCAGCAGCATATTAGACAGGGGGCCAGATGAAGCTTTCTTT.

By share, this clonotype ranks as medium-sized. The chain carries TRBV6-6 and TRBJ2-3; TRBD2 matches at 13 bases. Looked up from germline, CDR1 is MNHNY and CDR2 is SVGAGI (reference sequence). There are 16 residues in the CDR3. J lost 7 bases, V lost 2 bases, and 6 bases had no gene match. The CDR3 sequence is CASSYPTSGGPYTQYF. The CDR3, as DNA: TGTGCCAGCAGTTACCCGACTAGCGGGGGGCCTTATACGCAGTATTTT.

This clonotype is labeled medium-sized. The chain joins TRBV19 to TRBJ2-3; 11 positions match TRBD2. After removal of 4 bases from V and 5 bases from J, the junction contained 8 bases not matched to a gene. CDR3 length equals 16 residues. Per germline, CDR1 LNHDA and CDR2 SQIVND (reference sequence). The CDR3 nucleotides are TGTGCCAGTAGTAGCCTGGGACTAGCGGTTAGAGATACGCAGTATTTT. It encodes CASSSLGLAVRDTQYF.

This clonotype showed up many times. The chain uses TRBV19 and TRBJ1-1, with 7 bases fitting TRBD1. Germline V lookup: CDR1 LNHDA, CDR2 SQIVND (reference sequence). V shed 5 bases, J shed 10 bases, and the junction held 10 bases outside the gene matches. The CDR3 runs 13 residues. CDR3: CASSDFDRARAFF. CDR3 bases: TGTGCCAGTAGTGACTTTGACAGGGCGAGAGCTTTCTTT.

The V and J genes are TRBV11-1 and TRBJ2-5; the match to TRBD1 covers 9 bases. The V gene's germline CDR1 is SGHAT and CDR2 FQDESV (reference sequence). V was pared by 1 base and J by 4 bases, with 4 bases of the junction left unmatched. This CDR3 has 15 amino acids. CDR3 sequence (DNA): TGTGCCAGCAGCTTAGGCGGACAGGGGCTAGAGACCCAGTACTTC. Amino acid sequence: CASSLGGQGLETQYF.

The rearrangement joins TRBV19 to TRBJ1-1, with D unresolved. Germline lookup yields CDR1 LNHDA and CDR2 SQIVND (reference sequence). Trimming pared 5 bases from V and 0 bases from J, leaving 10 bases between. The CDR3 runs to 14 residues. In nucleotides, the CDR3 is TGTGCCAGTAGTTTCGTGACGGTGAACACTGAAGCTTTCTTT. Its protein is CASSFVTVNTEAFF.

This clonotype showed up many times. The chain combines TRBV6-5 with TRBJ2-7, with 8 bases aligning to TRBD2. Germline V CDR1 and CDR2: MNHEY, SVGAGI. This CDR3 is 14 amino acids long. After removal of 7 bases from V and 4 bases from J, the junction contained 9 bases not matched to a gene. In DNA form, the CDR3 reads TGTGCCAGCACCAAAGCGGGAGCTGGATACGAGCAGTACTTC. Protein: CASTKAGAGYEQYF.

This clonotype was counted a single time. In DNA, the CDR3 is TGTGCCTGGAGTGTACTAGCGGGGCAAGAGACCCAGTACTTC. Translated, it gives CAWSVLAGQETQYF. The chain has TRBV30 and TRBJ2-5; 10 bases agree with TRBD2. Germline CDR1 GTSNPN, CDR2 SVGIG (reference sequence). CDR3 length: 14 residues. The junction had 0 bases not matched to a gene; V was cut back by 0 bases and J by 2 bases.

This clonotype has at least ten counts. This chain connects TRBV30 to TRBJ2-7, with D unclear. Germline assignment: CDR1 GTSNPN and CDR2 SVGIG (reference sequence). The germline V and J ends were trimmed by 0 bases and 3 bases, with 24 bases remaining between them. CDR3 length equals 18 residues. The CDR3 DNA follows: TGTGCCTGGAGTGTCGTCCACCCTCACATAAGAAATAACTACGAGCAGTACTTC. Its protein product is CAWSVVHPHIRNNYEQYF.

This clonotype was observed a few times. The CDR3 protein is CASSHEKVHGTEAFF. CDR3 bases: TGTGCCAGCAGCCACGAAAAGGTCCATGGGACTGAAGCTTTCTTT. The rearrangement uses TRBV5-6 and TRBJ1-1; D unresolved. Trimming removed 4 bases from V and 5 bases from J, with 18 bases in between. Germline V gene lookup returns CDR1 SGHDT and CDR2 YYEEEE. The CDR3 runs to 15 residues.

The CDR3 loop is CASSYSRIPTEAFF. DNA of the CDR3: TGTGCCAGCAGTTACTCGCGGATACCTACTGAAGCTTTCTTT. The J gene is TRBJ1-1, the V gene TRBV6-5, with D hard to call. The CDR3 runs to 14 residues. Germline assignment: CDR1 MNHEY and CDR2 SVGAGI. The V and J ends lost 0 bases and 5 bases respectively, with 10 bases between them.

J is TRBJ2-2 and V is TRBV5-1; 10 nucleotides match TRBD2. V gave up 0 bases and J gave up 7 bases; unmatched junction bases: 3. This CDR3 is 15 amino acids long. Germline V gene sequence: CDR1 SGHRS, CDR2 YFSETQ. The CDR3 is CASSLEAGGIGELFF. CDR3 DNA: TGCGCCAGCAGCTTGGAAGCGGGAGGGATCGGGGAGCTGTTTTTT.

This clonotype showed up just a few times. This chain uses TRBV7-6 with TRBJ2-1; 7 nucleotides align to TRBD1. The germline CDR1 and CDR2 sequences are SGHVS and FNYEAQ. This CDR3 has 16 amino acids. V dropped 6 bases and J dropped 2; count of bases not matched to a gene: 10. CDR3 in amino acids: CASRQDRVGAYNEQFF. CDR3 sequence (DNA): TGTGCCAGCAGACAAGACAGGGTTGGGGCCTACAATGAGCAGTTCTTC.

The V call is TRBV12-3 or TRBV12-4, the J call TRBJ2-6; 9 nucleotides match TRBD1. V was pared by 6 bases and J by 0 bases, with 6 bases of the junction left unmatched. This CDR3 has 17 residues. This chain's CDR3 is CASRPLTGGSGANVLTF. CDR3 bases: TGTGCCAGCAGACCCCTGACAGGGGGCTCTGGGGCCAACGTCCTGACTTTC.